Listed below are T cell receptor beta chains from one sample, sequenced in a study of blood T cells in healthy people across ages. A single record per CDR3 protein comes from TCRdb applying MiXCR to the 5' RACE reads. The repertoire holds fewer than 2 million distinct CDR3 sequences, with about two fifths as singletons. Sequencing was performed on blood. The receptors were gathered from a human donor in good health. The CDR3 runs from the conserved cysteine through the conserved F or W. The D gene is left open where the match is weak. A row's size may be missing; if present it is once, few, many or a size class.

.	.	TRBJ1-5	TRBV7-9	CANSLANQPQHF	TGTGCCAACAGCTTAGCCAATCAGCCCCAGCATTTT
.	.	TRBJ2-7	TRBV29-1	CASSDGGTYEQYF	TGTGCCAGTTCAGATGGGGGGACCTACGAGCAGTACTTC
.	.	TRBJ2-7	TRBV7-2	CASSRDGEQYF	TGTGCCAGCAGCAGGGACGGCGAGCAGTACTTC
TRBD1	.	TRBJ2-7	TRBV29-1	CSVCTGGGEQYF	TGCAGCGTTTGTACAGGGGGTGGAGAGCAGTACTTC
TRBD2	.	TRBJ2-1	TRBV20-1	CSADTSGGAPYNEQFF	TGCAGTGCCGACACTAGCGGGGGGGCACCCTACAATGAGCAGTTCTTC
.	.	TRBJ2-4	TRBV20-1	CSTRDEIRDGLAKNIQYF	TGCAGTACTAGAGACGAAATCCGGGACGGACTAGCCAAAAACATTCAGTACTTC
TRBD1	once	TRBJ1-2	TRBV7-2	CASSSMTGSLYGYTF	TGTGCCAGCAGCTCCATGACAGGGTCCCTGTATGGCTACACCTTC
TRBD2	few	TRBJ2-7	TRBV10-3	CAISESGQGGREQYF	TGTGCCATCAGTGAGTCAGGGCAGGGAGGGCGCGAGCAGTACTTC
TRBD1	.	TRBJ2-5	TRBV6-6	CASSQTGTGSGETQYF	TGTGCCAGCAGTCAAACCGGGACAGGGTCCGGAGAGACCCAGTACTTC
.	few	TRBJ2-1	TRBV28	CASSDSLPGNEQFF	TGTGCCAGCAGTGACTCTTTACCCGGCAATGAGCAGTTCTTC
TRBD2	.	TRBJ2-6	TRBV7-2	CASSLLAGPSSGANVLTF	TGTGCCAGCAGTTTATTAGCGGGGCCTAGCTCTGGGGCCAACGTCCTGACTTTC
.	.	TRBJ1-2	TRBV9	CASSDPPGNYGYTF	TGTGCCAGCAGCGATCCCCCGGGGAACTATGGCTACACCTTC
.	.	TRBJ2-5	TRBV7-2	CASRIGGGTETQYF	TGTGCCAGCAGAATAGGGGGAGGGACAGAGACCCAGTACTTC
.	.	TRBJ2-1	TRBV6-2/TRBV6-3	CASSYSTVPRAYNEQFF	TGTGCCAGCAGTTACTCGACGGTCCCCAGGGCCTACAATGAGCAGTTCTTC
.	few	TRBJ1-5	TRBV12-3/TRBV12-4	CASSPPGRGLGQPQHF	TGTGCCAGCAGTCCCCCGGGTAGGGGCCTAGGTCAGCCCCAGCATTTT
.	many	TRBJ2-7	TRBV9	CASSVGGESYEQYF	TGTGCCAGCAGCGTAGGGGGGGAATCCTACGAGCAGTACTTC
.	.	TRBJ1-4	TRBV6-6	CASSYPGARLGLFF	TGTGCCAGCAGTTACCCAGGAGCGCGCTTGGGTTTGTTTTTT
.	.	TRBJ1-5	TRBV6-2/TRBV6-3	CASSSTRDQPQHF	TGTGCCAGCAGTTCTACGCGCGATCAGCCCCAGCATTTT
.	few	TRBJ2-4	TRBV2	CASIRGSQETQYF	TGTGCCAGCATCAGGGGTTCCCAAGAAACCCAGTACTTC
.	.	TRBJ1-1	TRBV5-1	CASTISQGLDTEAFF	TGCGCCAGCACGATCTCTCAGGGGTTAGACACTGAAGCTTTCTTT
.	.	TRBJ2-1	TRBV20-1	CSASPHGPYNEQFF	TGCAGTGCTTCCCCTCACGGGCCCTACAATGAGCAGTTCTTC
TRBD1	.	TRBJ1-1	TRBV3-1	CASSPGTGGFDTEAFF	TGTGCCAGCAGCCCCGGGACAGGGGGTTTTGACACTGAAGCTTTCTTT
.	few	TRBJ1-2	TRBV7-2	CASSFSEGKTYGYTF	TGTGCCAGCAGCTTTAGTGAAGGGAAGACCTATGGCTACACCTTC
TRBD2	.	TRBJ2-7	TRBV3-1	CASRSSGGAVEQYF	TGTGCCAGCAGGTCTAGCGGGGGGGCGGTGGAGCAGTACTTC
.	few	TRBJ2-3	TRBV7-2	CASSLFGAGLVSDTQYF	TGTGCCAGCAGCCTGTTTGGGGCGGGGTTGGTGTCAGATACGCAGTATTTT
.	.	TRBJ2-1	TRBV3-1	CASSQPGPNNEQFF	TGTGCCAGCAGCCAGCCCGGGCCAAACAATGAGCAGTTCTTC
.	.	TRBJ2-1	TRBV20-1	CSAIPGGSSYNEQFF	TGCAGTGCTATCCCGGGGGGCTCCTCCTACAATGAGCAGTTCTTC
.	.	TRBJ2-4	TRBV7-2	CASSCIGGAKNIQYF	TGTGCCAGCAGCTGTATTGGCGGAGCCAAAAACATTCAGTACTTC
TRBD1	few	TRBJ2-5	TRBV29-1	CSAMTGSYSETQYF	TGCAGCGCTATGACAGGGTCGTATTCAGAGACCCAGTACTTC
.	few	TRBJ2-7	TRBV29-1	CSVVTVRAYEQYF	TGCAGCGTTGTGACAGTCCGGGCCTACGAGCAGTACTTC
.	.	TRBJ2-1	TRBV27	CASARGLAYNEQFF	TGTGCCAGCGCCCGAGGGTTAGCCTACAATGAGCAGTTCTTC
.	.	TRBJ1-5	TRBV28	CASGRRIHQPQHF	TGTGCCAGCGGGCGGAGGATTCATCAGCCCCAGCATTTT
TRBD1	few	TRBJ1-5	TRBV29-1	CSATPAGGSNQPQHF	TGCAGCGCGACACCGGCAGGGGGAAGCAATCAGCCCCAGCATTTT
.	.	TRBJ2-4	TRBV20-1	CSGVGAKNIQYF	TGCAGTGGGGTTGGGGCCAAAAACATTCAGTACTTC
.	.	TRBJ2-7	TRBV5-1	CASSLVEGHEQYF	TGCGCCAGCAGCTTGGTCGAAGGGCACGAGCAGTACTTC
TRBD1	once	TRBJ2-7	TRBV3-1	CASSHIGQGVSYEQYF	TGTGCCAGCAGCCACATTGGACAGGGGGTCTCCTACGAGCAGTACTTC
TRBD2	once	TRBJ2-6	TRBV6-2/TRBV6-3	CASSGTTGANVLTF	TGTGCCAGCTCCGGGACTACTGGGGCCAACGTCCTGACTTTC
TRBD2	.	TRBJ2-1	TRBV20-1	CSASDGAGGINEQFF	TGCAGTGCTAGTGATGGAGCGGGGGGGATCAATGAGCAGTTCTTC
TRBD1	.	TRBJ1-6	TRBV6-2/TRBV6-3	CASSYSNLIFRDRGNSPLHF	TGTGCCAGCAGTTACTCGAACCTTATTTTCCGGGACAGGGGGAATTCACCCCTCCACTTT
.	.	TRBJ2-7	TRBV6-2/TRBV6-3	CASKTHRDTSYEQYF	TGTGCCAGCAAAACGCACCGGGACACCTCTTACGAGCAGTACTTC
.	.	TRBJ2-5	TRBV25-1	CASSESVGGLRTQYF	TGTGCCAGTAGTGAATCCGTCGGGGGACTCAGGACCCAGTACTTC
.	few	TRBJ1-5	TRBV12-3/TRBV12-4	CASSLGGYGQPQHF	TGTGCCAGCAGTCTAGGAGGGTATGGGCAGCCCCAGCATTTT
.	few	TRBJ1-5	TRBV29-1	CSKNRPSNQPQHF	TGCAGTAAAAACAGACCCAGCAATCAGCCCCAGCATTTT
TRBD2	few	TRBJ2-1	TRBV5-1	CASSRYSGGVSYNEQFF	TGCGCCAGCAGTCGTTATAGCGGGGGGGTCTCCTACAATGAGCAGTTCTTC
TRBD1	few	TRBJ2-3	TRBV29-1	CSVLLRGNTDTQYF	TGCAGCGTCTTGCTCAGGGGGAACACAGATACGCAGTATTTT
.	few	TRBJ2-7	TRBV14	CASSQDWVYEQYF	TGTGCCAGCAGCCAAGATTGGGTCTACGAGCAGTACTTC